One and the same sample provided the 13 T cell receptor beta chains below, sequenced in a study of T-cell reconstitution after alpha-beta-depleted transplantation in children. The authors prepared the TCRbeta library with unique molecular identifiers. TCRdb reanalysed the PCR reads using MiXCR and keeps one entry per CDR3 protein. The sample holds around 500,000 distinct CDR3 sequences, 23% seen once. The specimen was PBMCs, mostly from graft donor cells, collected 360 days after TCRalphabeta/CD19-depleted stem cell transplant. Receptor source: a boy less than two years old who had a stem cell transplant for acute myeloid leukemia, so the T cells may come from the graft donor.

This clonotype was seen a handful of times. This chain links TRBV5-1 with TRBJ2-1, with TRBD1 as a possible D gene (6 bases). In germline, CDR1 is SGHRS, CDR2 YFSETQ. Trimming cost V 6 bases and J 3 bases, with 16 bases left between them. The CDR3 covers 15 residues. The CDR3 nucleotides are TGCGCCAGCATGGTGGGGGCGAATTTCTACAATGAGCAGTTCTTC. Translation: CASMVGANFYNEQFF.

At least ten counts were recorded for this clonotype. CDR3: CASSSIHEQYF. The CDR3 nucleotides are TGTGCCAGCAGTTCGATCCACGAGCAGTACTTC. The chain is built from TRBV12-3 or TRBV12-4 and TRBJ2-7; D call uncertain. The CDR3 is 11 amino acids. V was shortened by 4 bases and J by 5 bases, with 6 bases between the two germline ends.

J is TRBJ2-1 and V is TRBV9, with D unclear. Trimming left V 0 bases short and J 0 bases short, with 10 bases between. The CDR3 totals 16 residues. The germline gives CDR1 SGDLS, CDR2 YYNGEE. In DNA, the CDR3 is TGTGCCAGCAGCGTAGAATGGGGAAACTCCTACAATGAGCAGTTCTTC. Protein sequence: CASSVEWGNSYNEQFF.

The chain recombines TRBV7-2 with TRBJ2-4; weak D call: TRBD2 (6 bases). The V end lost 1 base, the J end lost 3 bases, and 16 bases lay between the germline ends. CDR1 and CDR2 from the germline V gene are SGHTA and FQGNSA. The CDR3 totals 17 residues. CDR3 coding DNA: TGTGCCAGCAGCTTAGTTTACGCCACCGGGGGCAAAAACATTCAGTACTTC. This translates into CASSLVYATGGKNIQYF. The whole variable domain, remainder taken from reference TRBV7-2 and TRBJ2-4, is GAGVSQSPSNKVTEKGKDVELRCDPISGHTALYWYRQSLGQGLEFLIYFQGNSAPDKSGLPSDRFSAERTGGSVSTLTIQRTQQEDSAVYLCASSLVYATGGKNIQYFGAGTRLSVL.

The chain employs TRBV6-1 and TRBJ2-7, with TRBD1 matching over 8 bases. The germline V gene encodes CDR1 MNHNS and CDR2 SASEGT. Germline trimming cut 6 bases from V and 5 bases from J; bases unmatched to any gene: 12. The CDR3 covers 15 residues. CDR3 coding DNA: TGTGCCAGCAGGTGGGCGACAGGGGTGTTTGACGAGCAGTACTTC. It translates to CASRWATGVFDEQYF.

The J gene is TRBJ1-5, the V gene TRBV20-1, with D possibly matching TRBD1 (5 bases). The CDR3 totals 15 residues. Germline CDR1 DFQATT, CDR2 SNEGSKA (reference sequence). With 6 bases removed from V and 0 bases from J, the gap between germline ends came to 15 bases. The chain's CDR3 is CSANGAGNSNQPQHF. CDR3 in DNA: TGCAGTGCAAATGGGGCAGGGAATAGCAATCAGCCCCAGCATTTT.

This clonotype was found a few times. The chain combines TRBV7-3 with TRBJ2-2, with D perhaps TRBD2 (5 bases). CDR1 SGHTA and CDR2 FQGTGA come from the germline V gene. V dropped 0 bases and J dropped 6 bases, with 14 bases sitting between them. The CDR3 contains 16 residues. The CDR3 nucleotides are TGTGCCAGCAGCTTAACGAGGGCCCAGAGGGCCGGGGAGCTGTTTTTT. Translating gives CASSLTRAQRAGELFF.

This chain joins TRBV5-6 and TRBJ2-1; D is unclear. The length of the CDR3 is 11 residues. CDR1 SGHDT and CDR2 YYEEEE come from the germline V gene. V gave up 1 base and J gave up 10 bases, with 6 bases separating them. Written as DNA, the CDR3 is TGTGCCAGCAGCTTGTCATGGGAGCAGTTCTTC. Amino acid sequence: CASSLSWEQFF. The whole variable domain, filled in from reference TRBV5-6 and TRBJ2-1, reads DAGVTQSPTHLIKTRGQQVTLRCSPKSGHDTVSWYQQALGQGPQFIFQYYEEEERQRGNFPDRFSGHQFPNYSSELNVNALLLGDSALYLCASSLSWEQFFGPGTRLTVL.

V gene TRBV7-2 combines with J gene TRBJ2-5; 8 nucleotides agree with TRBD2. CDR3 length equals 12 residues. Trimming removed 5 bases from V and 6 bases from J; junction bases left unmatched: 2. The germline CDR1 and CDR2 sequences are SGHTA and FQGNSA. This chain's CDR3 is CASSQRGQTQYF. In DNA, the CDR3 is TGTGCCAGCAGCCAGCGGGGGCAGACCCAGTACTTC.

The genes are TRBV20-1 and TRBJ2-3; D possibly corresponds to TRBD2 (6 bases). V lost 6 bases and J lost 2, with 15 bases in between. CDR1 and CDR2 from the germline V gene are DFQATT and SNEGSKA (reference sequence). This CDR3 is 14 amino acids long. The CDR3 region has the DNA TGCAGTGCCGTGACTAGGGAAATCACAGATACGCAGTATTTT. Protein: CSAVTREITDTQYF.

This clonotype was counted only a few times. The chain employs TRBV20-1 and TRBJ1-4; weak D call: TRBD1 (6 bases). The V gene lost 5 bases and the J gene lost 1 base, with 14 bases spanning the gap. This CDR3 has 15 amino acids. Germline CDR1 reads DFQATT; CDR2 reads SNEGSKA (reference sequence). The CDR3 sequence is CSAWNREKTNEKLFF. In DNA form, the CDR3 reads TGCAGTGCTTGGAACAGGGAAAAAACTAATGAAAAACTGTTTTTT.

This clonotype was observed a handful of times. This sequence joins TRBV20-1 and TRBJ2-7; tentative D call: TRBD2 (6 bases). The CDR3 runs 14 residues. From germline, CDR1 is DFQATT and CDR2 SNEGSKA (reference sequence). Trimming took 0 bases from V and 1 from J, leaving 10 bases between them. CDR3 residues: CSARDRRDSYEQYV. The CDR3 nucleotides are TGCAGTGCTAGAGATCGGAGGGATTCCTACGAGCAGTACGTC.

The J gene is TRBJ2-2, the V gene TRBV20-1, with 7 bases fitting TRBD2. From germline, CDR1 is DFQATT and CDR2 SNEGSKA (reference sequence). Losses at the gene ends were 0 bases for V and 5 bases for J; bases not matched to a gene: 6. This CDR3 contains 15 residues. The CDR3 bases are TGCAGTGCTAGAGAAGCGGGGCGACTAACCGGGGAGCTGTTTTTT. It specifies CSAREAGRLTGELFF.